This T cell receptor beta chain was captured in a study of a mutant IDH1 vaccine in newly diagnosed glioma. Turning to the study itself: In some groups vaccination began 4-6 weeks post-radiotherapy; others received it with temozolomide. Patients under treatment included roughly 60% males and about 40% females and had a mean age of approximately 43 years.

In the case of this clone: The antigen is not known.

Time point described: week 47, end of study. Each dose delivered 300 ug of mutant IDH1 20-mer peptide subcutaneously with imiquimod. The table came from immunoSEQ multiplex PCR; TCRdb's copy has only in-frame clones and leaves some out. The sample shows tens of thousands of clones, roughly 80% of them seen only once. This CDR3 spans 14 amino acids. V was trimmed by 5 bases and J by 3 bases, leaving 10 bases between them. CDR1 and CDR2 (germline): SNHLY, FYNNEI. This chain links TRBV2 with TRBJ1-4; possibly TRBD1 for D (6 bases). The TCR was taken from a man aged 25 to 40 with glioma. This sample comprised PBMCs, obtained from a glioma patient whose treatment included an IDH1 peptide vaccine. Here the CDR3 reads CASSTGQSNEKLFF. DNA for the CDR3: TGTGCCAGCAGTACGGGACAATCTAATGAAAAACTGTTTTTT.